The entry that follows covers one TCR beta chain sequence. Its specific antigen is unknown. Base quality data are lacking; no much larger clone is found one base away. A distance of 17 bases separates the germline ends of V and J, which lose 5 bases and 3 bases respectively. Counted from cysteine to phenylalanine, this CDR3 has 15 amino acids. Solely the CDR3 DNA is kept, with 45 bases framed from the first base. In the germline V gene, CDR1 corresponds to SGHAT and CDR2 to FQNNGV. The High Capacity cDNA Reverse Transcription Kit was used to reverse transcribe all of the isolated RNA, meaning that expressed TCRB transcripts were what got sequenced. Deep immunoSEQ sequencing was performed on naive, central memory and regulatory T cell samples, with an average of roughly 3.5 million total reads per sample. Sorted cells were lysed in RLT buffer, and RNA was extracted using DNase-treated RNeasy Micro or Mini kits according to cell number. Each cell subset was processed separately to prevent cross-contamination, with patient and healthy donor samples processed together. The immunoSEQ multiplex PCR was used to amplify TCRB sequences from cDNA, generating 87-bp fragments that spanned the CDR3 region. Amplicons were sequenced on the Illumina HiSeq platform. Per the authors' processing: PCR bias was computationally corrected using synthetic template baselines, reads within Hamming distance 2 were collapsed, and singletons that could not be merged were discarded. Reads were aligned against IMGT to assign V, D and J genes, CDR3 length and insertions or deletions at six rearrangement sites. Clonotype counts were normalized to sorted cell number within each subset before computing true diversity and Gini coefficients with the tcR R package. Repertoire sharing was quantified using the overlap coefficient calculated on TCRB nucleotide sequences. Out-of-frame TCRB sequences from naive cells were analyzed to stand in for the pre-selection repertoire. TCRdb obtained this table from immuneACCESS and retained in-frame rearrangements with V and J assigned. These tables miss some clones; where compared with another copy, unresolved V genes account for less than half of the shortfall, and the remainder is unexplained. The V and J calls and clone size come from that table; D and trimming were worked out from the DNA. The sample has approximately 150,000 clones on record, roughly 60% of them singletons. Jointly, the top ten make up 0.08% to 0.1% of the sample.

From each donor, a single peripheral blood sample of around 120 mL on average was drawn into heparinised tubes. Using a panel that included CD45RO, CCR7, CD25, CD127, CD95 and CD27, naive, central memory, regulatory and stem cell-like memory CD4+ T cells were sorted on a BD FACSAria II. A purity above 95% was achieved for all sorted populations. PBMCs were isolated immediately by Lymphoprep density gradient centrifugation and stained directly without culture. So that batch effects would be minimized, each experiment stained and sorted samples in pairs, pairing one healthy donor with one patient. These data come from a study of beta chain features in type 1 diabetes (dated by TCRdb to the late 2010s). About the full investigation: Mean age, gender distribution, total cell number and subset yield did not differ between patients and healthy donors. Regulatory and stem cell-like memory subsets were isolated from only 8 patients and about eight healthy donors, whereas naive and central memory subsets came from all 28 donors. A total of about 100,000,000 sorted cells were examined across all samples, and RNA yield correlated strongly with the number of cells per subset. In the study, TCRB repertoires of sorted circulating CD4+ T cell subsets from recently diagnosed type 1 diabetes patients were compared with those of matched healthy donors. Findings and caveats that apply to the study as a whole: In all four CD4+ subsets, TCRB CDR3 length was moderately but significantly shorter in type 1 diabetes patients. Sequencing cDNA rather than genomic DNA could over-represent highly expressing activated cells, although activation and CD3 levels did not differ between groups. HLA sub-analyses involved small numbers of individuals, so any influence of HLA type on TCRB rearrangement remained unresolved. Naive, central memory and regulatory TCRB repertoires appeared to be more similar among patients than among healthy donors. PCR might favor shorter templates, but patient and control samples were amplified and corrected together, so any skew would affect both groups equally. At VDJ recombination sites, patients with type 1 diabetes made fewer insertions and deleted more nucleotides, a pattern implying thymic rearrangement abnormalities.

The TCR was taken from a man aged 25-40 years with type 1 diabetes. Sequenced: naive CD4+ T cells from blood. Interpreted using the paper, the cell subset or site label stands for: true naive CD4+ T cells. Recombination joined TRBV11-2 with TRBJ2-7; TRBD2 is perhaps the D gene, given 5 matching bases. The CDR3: CASSGEGVGYYEQYF. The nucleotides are TGTGCCAGCAGCGGAGAGGGAGTAGGATACTACGAGCAGTACTTC.